The rows below give T cell receptor beta chains drawn from one sample of a study of beta chain features in type 1 diabetes. The repertoire was sequenced with immunoSEQ multiplex PCR; TCRdb's copy has only in-frame clones and lacks some. This sample carries about 160,000 clones, approximately 9% of them seen once, and the ten largest clones take around 2.5%. What was sequenced was central memory CD4+ T cells from blood. Receptors were obtained from a woman aged 18-30 years in good health. The CDR3 runs from the conserved cysteine through the conserved F or W. The order of the fields is D gene, V gene, J gene, clone size, CDR3 protein, CDR3 DNA. A D gene is named only where the DNA matches it firmly. Expanded clones get a size class; other rows say once, few or many, or leave the size out.

TRBD2	TRBV4-3	TRBJ2-7	.	CASSSKRGAYEQYF	TGCGCCAGCAGCTCCAAGCGGGGGGCCTACGAGCAGTACTTC
.	TRBV18	TRBJ2-7	.	CASSRPLPSDEQYF	TGTGCCAGCTCACGTCCCCTTCCGAGTGATGAGCAGTACTTC
TRBD2	TRBV6-5	TRBJ2-5	.	CASSLAGGGQETQYF	TGTGCCAGCAGCTTAGCGGGAGGGGGGCAAGAGACCCAGTACTTC
.	TRBV11-2	TRBJ1-2	few	CASSHQGDYGYTF	TGTGCCAGCAGCCATCAGGGTGACTATGGCTACACCTTC
.	TRBV28	TRBJ1-1	.	CASSGQRGGNTEAFF	TGTGCCAGCAGCGGACAGCGAGGGGGGAACACTGAAGCTTTCTTT
TRBD2	TRBV7-2	TRBJ2-5	few	CASSLAGTSGGTQYF	TGTGCCAGCAGCTTAGCCGGGACTAGCGGCGGGACCCAGTACTTC
TRBD2	TRBV9	TRBJ2-3	few	CASSAREAVPDTQYF	TGTGCCAGCAGCGCACGGGAGGCGGTCCCAGATACGCAGTATTTT
TRBD1	TRBV18	TRBJ2-1	.	CASAGQGYNEQFF	TGTGCCAGCGCGGGACAGGGCTACAATGAGCAGTTCTTC
.	TRBV5-1	TRBJ2-2	.	CASSPGGSRSNTGELFF	TGCGCCAGCAGTCCTGGAGGGTCCCGATCGAACACCGGGGAGCTGTTTTTT
TRBD1	TRBV9	TRBJ2-1	.	CASSPGQGSYNEQFF	TGTGCCAGCAGCCCGGGACAGGGTAGTTACAATGAGCAGTTCTTC
TRBD1	TRBV29-1	TRBJ2-2	few	CSVGLDRGVNTGELFF	TGCAGCGTTGGACTCGACAGGGGGGTGAACACCGGGGAGCTGTTTTTT
.	TRBV7-8	TRBJ2-7	few	CASSFPGSYEQYF	TGTGCCAGCAGCTTCCCAGGGTCCTACGAGCAGTACTTC
TRBD2	TRBV9	TRBJ2-1	.	CASSLLAGGGDEQFF	TGTGCCAGCAGCTTACTAGCGGGAGGTGGCGATGAGCAGTTCTTC
.	TRBV4-3	TRBJ2-2	once	CASSQVKDSGLFF	TGCGCCAGCAGCCAAGTCAAGGACAGCGGGCTGTTTTTT
.	TRBV10-3	TRBJ1-2	few	CAITSGSNGKDNYGYTF	TGTGCCATCACCAGCGGGTCGAACGGGAAAGATAACTATGGCTACACCTTC
TRBD2	TRBV9	TRBJ2-1	few	CASSVGGLAAEAEQFF	TGTGCCAGCAGCGTAGGGGGACTAGCGGCGGAAGCTGAGCAGTTCTTC
.	TRBV11-2	TRBJ2-7	.	CASRPDRTIEQYF	TGTGCCAGCAGACCTGACCGGACAATCGAGCAGTACTTC
TRBD2	TRBV12-5	TRBJ2-4	few	CASGLPSGDKNIQYF	TGTGCTAGTGGTTTGCCTAGCGGGGACAAAAACATTCAGTACTTC
.	TRBV11-2	TRBJ1-2	.	CASSQGGSYGYTF	TGTGCCAGCAGCCAGGGAGGGAGCTATGGCTACACCTTC
.	TRBV7-2	TRBJ1-3	few	CASSLQASGNTIYF	TGTGCCAGCAGCTTACAGGCTTCTGGAAACACCATATATTTT
TRBD2	TRBV7-2	TRBJ2-3	.	CASSSGTSSTDTQYF	TGTGCCAGCAGCTCCGGGACTAGTAGCACAGATACGCAGTATTTT
TRBD2	TRBV7-2	TRBJ2-3	.	CASSAGGVDTQYF	TGTGCCAGCAGCGCCGGGGGGGTGGATACGCAGTATTTT
.	TRBV9	TRBJ2-2	.	CASSPLSTGELFF	TGTGCCAGCAGCCCCCTAAGTACCGGGGAGCTTTTTTTT
TRBD1	TRBV30	TRBJ1-1	.	CAWIPGQGAEAFF	TGTGCCTGGATCCCGGGACAGGGGGCTGAAGCTTTCTTT
TRBD1	TRBV11-3	TRBJ2-1	few	CASSLGTGGTPYNEQFF	TGTGCCAGCAGCTTAGGTACAGGGGGGACCCCCTACAATGAGCAGTTCTTC
.	TRBV7-9	TRBJ1-1	.	CASSLLEGVAFF	TGTGCCAGCAGCTTATTGGAGGGAGTAGCTTTCTTT
.	TRBV28	TRBJ1-5	few	CASTGGGDQPQHF	TGTGCCAGCACCGGGGGTGGGGATCAGCCCCAGCATTTT
.	TRBV7-2	TRBJ1-4	.	CASSADRWNEKLFF	TGTGCCAGCAGCGCCGACAGGTGGAATGAAAAACTGTTTTTT
.	TRBV30	TRBJ2-3	.	CAWGQSGDTQYF	TGTGCCTGGGGGCAGTCAGGGGATACGCAGTATTTT
TRBD2	TRBV2	TRBJ2-7	.	CASSVGRTSGGPTYEQYF	TGTGCCAGCAGCGTGGGGCGGACTAGCGGGGGGCCCACCTACGAGCAGTACTTC
.	TRBV5-1	TRBJ2-1	.	CASTLLGGGSYNEQFF	TGCGCCAGCACTTTGTTGGGAGGAGGCTCCTACAATGAGCAGTTCTTC
.	TRBV19	TRBJ2-3	.	CASSDARGQDTQYF	TGTGCCAGTAGTGACGCGCGGGGTCAGGATACGCAGTATTTT
.	TRBV7-8	TRBJ2-2	few	CASSLKLGSNRVTGELFF	TGTGCCAGCAGCTTAAAGCTTGGGTCGAACAGGGTAACCGGGGAGCTGTTTTTT
.	TRBV2	TRBJ2-3	few	CASSARGGGRTDTQYF	TGTGCCAGCAGTGCCCGCGGGGGCGGGAGAACAGATACGCAGTATTTT
TRBD2	TRBV5-1	TRBJ2-3	few	CASSFPLADFTDTQYF	TGCGCCAGCAGCTTCCCGCTAGCGGATTTCACAGATACGCAGTATTTT
TRBD2	TRBV5-1	TRBJ2-7	few	CASRLAGGRQPYEQYF	TGCGCCAGCAGGCTTGCGGGAGGGCGTCAACCCTACGAGCAGTACTTC
TRBD1	TRBV7-6	TRBJ2-2	few	CASSRTGENTGELFF	TGTGCCAGCAGCAGGACAGGGGAGAACACCGGGGAGCTGTTTTTT
TRBD1	TRBV4-3	TRBJ1-4	.	CASSETGQGYEKLFF	TGCGCCAGCAGCGAAACCGGACAGGGGTATGAAAAACTGTTTTTT
.	TRBV7-9	TRBJ1-6	.	CASSSKGNHNSPLHF	TGTGCCAGCAGCTCAAAGGGGAACCATAATTCACCCCTCCACTTT
.	TRBV7-8	TRBJ1-3	.	CASSRGGGYSSGNTIYF	TGTGCCAGCAGCCGGGGAGGGGGGTACTCCTCTGGAAACACCATATATTTT
TRBD1	TRBV2	TRBJ1-1	few	CASSERQGAEAFF	TGTGCCAGCAGTGAACGGCAGGGGGCTGAAGCTTTCTTT
.	TRBV25-1	TRBJ1-6	.	CASSLSSYNSPLHF	TGTGCCAGCAGTCTGAGCTCCTATAATTCACCCCTCCACTTT
TRBD2	TRBV5-1	TRBJ2-1	few	CASRVLAGRYNEQFF	TGCGCCAGCAGAGTACTAGCGGGACGATACAATGAGCAGTTCTTC
TRBD1	TRBV14	TRBJ1-2	few	CASSQIGTGMYGYTF	TGTGCCAGCAGCCAAATCGGGACAGGGATGTATGGCTACACCTTC
TRBD2	TRBV9	TRBJ2-3	few	CASSEVAGGYTDTQYF	TGTGCCAGCAGCGAGGTAGCGGGGGGTTACACAGATACGCAGTATTTT
.	TRBV6-1	TRBJ2-3	few	CASRDTSTDTQYF	TGTGCCAGCAGGGACACTAGCACAGATACGCAGTATTTT
TRBD2	TRBV6-1	TRBJ2-7	few	CATTGTRGPYEQYF	TGTGCCACAACCGGGACTAGGGGTCCCTACGAGCAGTACTTC
.	TRBV29-1	TRBJ2-5	.	CSVVDRFSETQYF	TGCAGCGTGGTGGACAGATTCTCAGAGACCCAGTACTTC
TRBD1	TRBV12-5	TRBJ2-1	.	CASRAGGWDEQFF	TGTGCTAGTCGTGCAGGGGGCTGGGATGAGCAGTTCTTC
.	TRBV30	TRBJ1-2	.	CAWSGAASRGRGYGYTF	TGTGCCTGGAGCGGAGCCGCCTCCCGGGGTCGGGGTTATGGCTACACCTTC
.	TRBV2	TRBJ1-2	few	CASSKTGSNYGYTF	TGTGCCAGCAGTAAGACGGGGAGTAACTATGGCTACACCTTC